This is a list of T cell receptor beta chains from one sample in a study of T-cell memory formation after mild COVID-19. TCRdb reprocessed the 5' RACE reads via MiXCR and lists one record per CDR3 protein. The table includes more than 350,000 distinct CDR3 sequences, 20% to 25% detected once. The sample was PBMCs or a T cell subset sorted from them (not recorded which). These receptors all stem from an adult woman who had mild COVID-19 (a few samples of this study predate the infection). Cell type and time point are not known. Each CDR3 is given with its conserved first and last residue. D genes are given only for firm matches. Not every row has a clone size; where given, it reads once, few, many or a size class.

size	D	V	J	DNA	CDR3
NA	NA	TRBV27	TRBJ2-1	TGTGCCAGCAGTCGAACAGGGCGGATGTTCTTC	CASSRTGRMFF
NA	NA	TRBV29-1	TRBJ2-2	TGCAGCGTTGCACAGCGGAACACCGGGGAGCTGTTTTTT	CSVAQRNTGELFF
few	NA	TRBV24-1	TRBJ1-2	TGTGCCACCAGTGATCCCGGCGGAGGGGTCTATGGCTACACCTTC	CATSDPGGGVYGYTF
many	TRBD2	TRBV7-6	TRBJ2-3	TGTGCCAGCAGCCCGGGACTAGCGGGAGGGACAGATACGCAGTATTTT	CASSPGLAGGTDTQYF
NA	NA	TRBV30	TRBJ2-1	TGTGCCTGGAGTGCTAAAGGACTCTTAGAGCAGTTCTTC	CAWSAKGLLEQFF
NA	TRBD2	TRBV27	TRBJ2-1	TGTGCCAGCAGTCCCGGGACTAGCGGGTTGGAGCAGTTCTTC	CASSPGTSGLEQFF
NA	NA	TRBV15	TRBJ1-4	TGTGCCACCAGCCGGGCAGCCCGTAGTGCAACTAATGAAAAACTGTTTTTT	CATSRAARSATNEKLFF
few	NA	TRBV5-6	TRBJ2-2	TGTGCCAGCAGCTTGGGGGATTCCGGGGAGCTGTTTTTT	CASSLGDSGELFF
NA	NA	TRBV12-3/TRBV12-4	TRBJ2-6	TGTGCCAGCAGTTTATCCCAAATCCCTGGGGCCAACGTCCTGACTTTC	CASSLSQIPGANVLTF
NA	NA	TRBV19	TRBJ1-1	TGTGCCAGTAGTGACTACGGCGGGGCTTTCTTT	CASSDYGGAFF